The sequence of this T cell receptor beta chain was determined in a study of human thymus T cells. Notes on the study in general: Thymic and blood repertoires appeared to display a bias in their usage of V and J genes.

A word on this clone: The antigen is unknown.

Repertoires were generated with immunoSEQ multiplex PCR, while TCRdb's copy carries only in-frame clones and drops some. The sample has under 70,000 clones, around 94% seen once; the top ten hold less than 7%. V dropped 0 bases and J dropped 1 base, with 4 bases sitting between them. This CDR3 is 13 amino acids long. Germline V lookup: CDR1 ENHRY, CDR2 SYGVKD. An approximately 0.5-1 mL peripheral blood aliquot was taken intraoperatively from four of eight donors. Genomic DNA was extracted from every available blood leukocyte. This TCR was recovered from a boy under two years old with a congenital heart defect but otherwise immunologically healthy. Sequenced: blood. J is TRBJ2-7 and V is TRBV10-3; D uncertain. This chain's CDR3 is CAISESGSYEQYF. Here the CDR3 DNA reads TGTGCCATCAGTGAGTCGGGATCCTACGAGCAGTACTTC.